This T cell receptor (beta chain) appears in the sequencing data of a study of cytomegalovirus exposure and HLA in healthy donors. Amplification used 60 Vbeta primers and 13 Jbeta primers. Assay: immunoSEQ multiplex PCR; the TCRdb copy retains only in-frame clones and omits some. The table lists roughly 97,000 clones, 73% of them singletons. The CDR3 sequence is 14 residues long. Germline V gene lookup returns CDR1 SNHLY and CDR2 FYNNEI. With 6 bases removed from V and 4 bases from J, the gap between germline ends came to 15 bases. This sequence joins TRBV2 and TRBJ1-1; tentatively, D is TRBD1 (5 bases). Sequenced: PBMCs. The receptor was isolated from a man aged 35 to 55 in good health and CMV-seronegative. In DNA form, the CDR3 reads TGTGCCAGCAGGGTAGTCAACGGGGGCACTGAAGCTTTCTTT. This translates into CASRVVNGGTEAFF. Full variable domain (missing parts from reference TRBV2 and TRBJ1-1): EPEVTQTPSHQVTQMGQEVILRCVPISNHLYFYWYRQILGQKVEFLVSFYNNEISEKSEIFDDQFSVERPDGSNFTLKIRSTKLEDSAMYFCASRVVNGGTEAFFGQGTRLTVV.